This T cell receptor (beta chain) was sequenced for a study of T cell responses to AZD1222 COVID-19 vaccine. Study overall: The analysis combined second doses at about 4 or about 12 weeks. Study-wide findings and caveats: Repertoires in all cases were sampled only once the peak T cell response had passed. The study found vaccine-associated CD4 TCRs spanning spike, dominant at 160-218 and 743-854.

This table comes from immunoSEQ multiplex PCR, and its TCRdb copy is limited to in-frame clones, with some not included. The table records 150,000 to 200,000 clones, approximately 90% of them present only once. The germline V gene encodes CDR1 ENHRY and CDR2 SYGVKD. CDR3 length: 15 amino acids. V was pared by 7 bases and J by 2 bases, with 17 bases between. As regards this clone: What it recognizes is unknown.

This rearrangement joins TRBV10-3 to TRBJ1-2; possibly TRBD1 for D (5 bases). This TCR came from an adult in good health. Sequencing used peripheral blood, obtained on day 0 of AZD1222 vaccination. DNA of the CDR3: TGTGCCATCACACAAGGTGGGGACGGAAACTATGGCTACACCTTC. Protein sequence: CAITQGGDGNYGYTF.